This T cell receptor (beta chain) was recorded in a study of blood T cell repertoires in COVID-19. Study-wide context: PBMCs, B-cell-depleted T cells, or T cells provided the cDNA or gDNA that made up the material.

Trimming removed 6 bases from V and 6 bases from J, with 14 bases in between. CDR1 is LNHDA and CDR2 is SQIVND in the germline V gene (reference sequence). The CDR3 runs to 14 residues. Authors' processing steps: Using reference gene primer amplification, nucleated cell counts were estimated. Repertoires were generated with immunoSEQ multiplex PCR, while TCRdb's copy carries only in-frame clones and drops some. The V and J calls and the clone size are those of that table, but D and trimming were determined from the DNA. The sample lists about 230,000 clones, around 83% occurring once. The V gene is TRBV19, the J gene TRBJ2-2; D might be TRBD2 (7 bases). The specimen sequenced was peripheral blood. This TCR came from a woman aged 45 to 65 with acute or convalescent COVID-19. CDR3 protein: CASSPRGAAGELFF. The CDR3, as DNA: TGTGCCAGTAGCCCTCGGGGGGCGGCCGGGGAGCTGTTTTTT.